Listed below are T cell receptor beta chains from one sample, sequenced in a study of shared clonotypes between healthy human individuals. Sequencing used immunoSEQ multiplex PCR; TCRdb keeps in-frame clones, though not all of them. The top ten clones hold roughly 0.56% of a sample with some 1,100,000 clones, roughly 74% of them seen once. Source material: memory CD4+ T cells from PBMCs. The source of these receptors is a man between 18 and 35 years old in good health. Some clones in this sample may be carry-over from other donors' samples. Each CDR3 is given with its conserved first and last residue. The D gene is left open where the match is weak. Some rows have no size entry. The others give once, few or many, or a class for an expanded clone.

j_call | v_call | clone_size | d_call | cdr3_length | cdr3_nt | cdr3_aa
TRBJ2-1 | TRBV4-1 | NA | TRBD1 | 15 | TGCGCCAGCAGCCAACCGGGCCAGGGACAGGGGGAGCAGTTCTTC | CASSQPGQGQGEQFF
TRBJ1-1 | TRBV7-2 | once | NA | 15 | TGTGCCAGCAGCTTATCGGCAGGAGGGAGTACTGAAGCTTTCTTT | CASSLSAGGSTEAFF
TRBJ1-1 | TRBV10-1 | few | NA | 14 | TGCGCCAGCAGTGAGTTTCCGACGAACACTGAAGCTTTCTTT | CASSEFPTNTEAFF
TRBJ2-7 | TRBV5-1 | NA | TRBD2 | 15 | TGCGCCAGCCGGGACGGGAGGACCGCTTCCTACGAGCAGTACTTC | CASRDGRTASYEQYF
TRBJ1-2 | TRBV30 | once | TRBD1 | 13 | TGTGCCAGACAACAGGGGCCCTACTATGGCTACACCTTC | CARQQGPYYGYTF
TRBJ1-1 | TRBV5-1 | NA | TRBD1 | 16 | TGCGCCAGCAGCTCCTACAGGGGGGCCCTGAACACTGAAGCTTTCTTT | CASSSYRGALNTEAFF
TRBJ1-1 | TRBV5-1 | NA | NA | 15 | TGCGCCAGCAGCTTGGAAGGCGTAATGAACACTGAAGCTTTCTTT | CASSLEGVMNTEAFF
TRBJ2-1 | TRBV11-2 | NA | NA | 15 | TGTGCCAGCAGCTTTATCGCGGGGGCTAACAATGAGCAGTTCTTC | CASSFIAGANNEQFF
TRBJ1-5 | TRBV6-6 | NA | NA | 13 | TGTGCCAGCAGTTACGCGGTCAATCAGCCCCAGCATTTT | CASSYAVNQPQHF
TRBJ2-7 | TRBV6-5 | NA | NA | 14 | TGTGCCAGCAGTTACTCGGAAACCACCTACGAGCAGTACTTC | CASSYSETTYEQYF
TRBJ2-7 | TRBV5-1 | NA | TRBD2 | 17 | TGCGCCAGCAGCTATGGGGCTAGCGGGATACTCTCCTACGAGCAGTACTTC | CASSYGASGILSYEQYF
TRBJ1-3 | TRBV11-2 | NA | NA | 16 | TGTGCCAGCAGCTTAGACTTCGGACAAGCTGGAAACACCATATATTTT | CASSLDFGQAGNTIYF
TRBJ2-3 | TRBV28 | NA | NA | 14 | TGTGCCAGCCGTCCTACTTCAGGGACAGATACGCAGTATTTT | CASRPTSGTDTQYF
TRBJ2-1 | TRBV10-3 | NA | TRBD2 | 14 | TGTGCCATCAGTGGAATAGCGGGAAACAATGAGCAGTTCTTC | CAISGIAGNNEQFF
TRBJ1-1 | TRBV7-2 | NA | TRBD1 | 13 | TGTGCCAGCAGCTTAGCGGGGGACAGGGGTGCTTTCTTT | CASSLAGDRGAFF
TRBJ2-4 | TRBV5-1 | NA | NA | 16 | TGCGCCAGCAGCTTGGATAGTGGTAGCGGATCCCCCATTCAGTACTTC | CASSLDSGSGSPIQYF
TRBJ1-5 | TRBV25-1 | NA | NA | 15 | TGTGCCAGCATCGGGATCCCTTATAGCAATCAGCCCCAGCATTTT | CASIGIPYSNQPQHF
TRBJ2-7 | TRBV7-9 | NA | NA | 13 | TGTGCCAGCAGCCTCCTTAATCGGGGAGAGCAGTACTTC | CASSLLNRGEQYF
TRBJ1-1 | TRBV7-8 | NA | NA | 13 | TGTGCCAGCAGCTTCGAAATTAACACTGAAGCTTTCTTT | CASSFEINTEAFF
TRBJ1-1 | TRBV6-5 | NA | TRBD1 | 13 | TGTGCCAGCCAGGGGACAGGGGCCACTGAAGCTTTCTTT | CASQGTGATEAFF
TRBJ1-5 | TRBV10-1 | once | TRBD1 | 14 | TGCGCCAGCAGTGCCGGGACAGGCAATCAGCCCCAGCATTTT | CASSAGTGNQPQHF
TRBJ2-5 | TRBV12-5 | NA | NA | 13 | TGTGCTAGTGGTTTGGCAGGGGCAGAGACCCAGTACTTC | CASGLAGAETQYF
TRBJ2-2 | TRBV27 | NA | NA | 16 | TGTGCCAGCAGTGTGGTCCCGGACACAAACACCGGGGAGCTGTTTTTT | CASSVVPDTNTGELFF
TRBJ1-3 | TRBV4-3 | few | TRBD1 | 15 | TGCGCCAGCAGCCAAGAGGACAGGGAAGGAAACACCATATATTTT | CASSQEDREGNTIYF
TRBJ2-1 | TRBV15 | NA | NA | 13 | TGTGCCACCCTTCTACCAACGAGTAATGAGCAGTTCTTC | CATLLPTSNEQFF
TRBJ1-1 | TRBV6-1 | NA | NA | 15 | TGTGCCAGCAGTGATGCGGGGGATCCTGGCACTGAAGCTTTCTTT | CASSDAGDPGTEAFF
TRBJ2-5 | TRBV2 | NA | TRBD2 | 15 | TGTGCCACCGTGCGGGAAGCGGGAGCGGGGGAGACCCAGTACTTC | CATVREAGAGETQYF
TRBJ2-3 | TRBV5-1 | NA | TRBD2 | 15 | TGCGCCAGCAGCAATAGCGGGAGTCAAACAGATACGCAGTATTTT | CASSNSGSQTDTQYF
TRBJ1-2 | TRBV6-1 | NA | NA | 15 | TGTGCCAGCAGTGAATACCCAGGTGCCGACTATGGCTACACCTTC | CASSEYPGADYGYTF
TRBJ1-1 | TRBV5-6 | NA | NA | 19 | TGTGCCAGCAGCTTGAGGGGATTGGGGGTCACTTACCCAAACACTGAAGCTTTCTTT | CASSLRGLGVTYPNTEAFF
TRBJ1-4 | TRBV5-1 | NA | TRBD1 | 16 | TGCGCCAGCAGCTTGAGGCCAGGGGGCCCCAATGAAAAACTGTTTTTT | CASSLRPGGPNEKLFF
TRBJ1-2 | TRBV30 | once | NA | 16 | TGTGCCTGGAGCCCCCCGAGGCCCAGATGGGACTATGGCTACACCTTC | CAWSPPRPRWDYGYTF
TRBJ2-3 | TRBV7-9 | NA | NA | 15 | TGTGCCAGCAGCTTAGTGGTATTAGAAACAGATACGCAGTATTTT | CASSLVVLETDTQYF
TRBJ1-5 | TRBV6-1 | few | NA | 11 | TGTGCCAGCAAACAGCCAGGACACCAGCATTTT | CASKQPGHQHF
TRBJ2-2 | TRBV11-2 | NA | NA | 16 | TGTGCCAGCAGTAACCCCGGGCGAGGGGACACCGGGGAGCTGTTTTTT | CASSNPGRGDTGELFF
TRBJ2-5 | TRBV5-1 | NA | NA | 13 | TGCGCCAGCAGCTTCGCTCCGGAAGAGACCCAGTACTTC | CASSFAPEETQYF